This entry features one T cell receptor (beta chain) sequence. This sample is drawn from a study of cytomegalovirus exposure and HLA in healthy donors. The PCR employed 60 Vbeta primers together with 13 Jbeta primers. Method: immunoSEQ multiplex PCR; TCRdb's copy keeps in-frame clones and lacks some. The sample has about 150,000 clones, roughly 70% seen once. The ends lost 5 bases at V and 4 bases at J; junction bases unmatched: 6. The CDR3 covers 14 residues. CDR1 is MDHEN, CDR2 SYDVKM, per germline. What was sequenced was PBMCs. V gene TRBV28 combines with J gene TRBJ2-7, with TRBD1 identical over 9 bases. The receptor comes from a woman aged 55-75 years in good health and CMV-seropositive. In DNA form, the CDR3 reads TGTGCCAGCAGTCGCGACAGGGGGTTGTACGAGCAGTACTTC. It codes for CASSRDRGLYEQYF.